The 10 T cell receptor beta chains given below trace back to one sample, sequenced in a study of regulatory T cells (dated by TCRdb to between 2018 and 2020). The library came from the immunoSEQ multiplex PCR assay. The multiplex PCR relied on 52 forward TRBV primers and 13 reverse TRBJ primers, and amplification bias was corrected through assay-based and computational methods. As stored in TCRdb, this immuneACCESS dataset retains in-frame rearrangements with V and J assigned. A fraction of the clones does not appear; measured against another copy, unresolved V genes explain less than half of the discrepancy, and the remainder lacks a known reason. The sample table records 4,000 or so clones; about 91% of these occur just once. The ten largest clones add up to roughly 2.7% of the sample. Results and caveats for the whole study, not just this receptor: Regulatory T cells from CD3G-deficient patients showed reduced Shannon diversity compared with autologous conventional CD4+ cells and with control regulatory T cells.

Their antigens are not known. The sample taken for sequencing was CD4+ Tregs sorted from blood. Receptor source: a child aged 2 to 15 with CD3G deficiency.

V gene TRBV11-2 combines with J gene TRBJ2-1, with D hard to call. Germline values: CDR1 SGHAT, CDR2 FQNNGV. There are 14 residues in the CDR3. Trimming removed 0 bases from V and 3 bases from J, with 6 bases in between. This chain's CDR3 is CASSLEGFYNEQFF. DNA for the CDR3: TGTGCCAGCAGCTTAGAAGGGTTCTACAATGAGCAGTTCTTC.

The chain combines TRBV6-1 with TRBJ2-7; perhaps TRBD1 as D (6 bases). This CDR3 spans 13 amino acids. The germline V and J ends were trimmed by 7 bases and 3 bases, with 13 bases remaining between them. Germline V CDR1 and CDR2: MNHNS, SASEGT. The CDR3 loop is CASNYRADYEQYF. In DNA, the CDR3 is TGTGCCAGCAACTACAGGGCGGACTACGAGCAGTACTTC.

The V call is TRBV28, the J call TRBJ2-7; TRBD2 matches at 8 bases. Germline CDR1 and CDR2: MDHEN and SYDVKM. With 5 bases clipped from V and 2 bases from J, the junction kept 5 bases outside the gene matches. The CDR3 is 14 residues long. The CDR3 DNA reads TGTGCCAGCAGTACGGTCGGGGGGGCCTACGAGCAGTACTTC. It codes for CASSTVGGAYEQYF.

This chain connects TRBV19 to TRBJ2-1; 11 bases align to TRBD2. Trimming removed 4 bases from V and 9 bases from J; junction bases left unmatched: 5. CDR3 length equals 14 residues. In germline, CDR1 is LNHDA, CDR2 SQIVND (reference sequence). CDR3 sequence reads: CASSSTSGSAEQFF. CDR3 nucleotides: TGTGCCAGTAGTAGCACTAGCGGGAGTGCTGAGCAGTTCTTC.

The chain recombines TRBV6-5 with TRBJ2-1, with 7 bases matching TRBD1. CDR3 length: 14 amino acids. Trimming cost V 5 bases and J 4 bases; bases outside gene matches: 5. Germline assignment: CDR1 MNHEY and CDR2 SVGAGI. The CDR3 nucleotides are TGTGCCAGCAGTATGGACAGGACATACAATGAGCAGTTCTTC. Translating it yields CASSMDRTYNEQFF.

The chain uses TRBV7-9 and TRBJ2-3; D remains ambiguous. This CDR3 is built from 17 residues. Trimming removed 2 bases at V and 0 bases at J, with 15 bases between. CDR1 is SEHNR, CDR2 FQNEAQ, per germline (reference sequence). The CDR3 protein is CASSLSGPNPSTDTQYF. CDR3 nucleotide sequence: TGTGCCAGCAGCTTATCCGGGCCGAACCCTAGCACAGATACGCAGTATTTT.

The chain recombines TRBV11-2 with TRBJ1-1, with a possible D match to TRBD1 (5 bases). The CDR3 has 15 amino acids. Trimming cost V 0 bases and J 4 bases, with 12 bases left between them. In germline, CDR1 is SGHAT, CDR2 FQNNGV. This chain's CDR3 is CASSLEIAGSTEAFF. CDR3 sequence (DNA): TGTGCCAGCAGCTTAGAAATCGCAGGGTCCACTGAAGCTTTCTTT.

The chain combines TRBV7-2 with TRBJ2-6; the D is unclear. V was cut by 1 base and J by 0 bases, with 10 bases left in between. Germline CDR1 is SGHTA and CDR2 is FQGNSA. The CDR3 sequence is 17 residues long. CDR3 DNA: TGTGCCAGCAGCTTAGGTATCTGGAGCTCTGGGGCCAACGTCCTGACTTTC. Translating it yields CASSLGIWSSGANVLTF.

The rearrangement joins TRBV5-1 to TRBJ2-3; 9 bases are a match to TRBD2. From germline, CDR1 is SGHRS and CDR2 YFSETQ. With V trimmed by 4 bases and J by 0 bases, 6 bases remained unmatched. The CDR3 extends over 16 amino acids. The CDR3 nucleotides are TGCGCCAGCAGCCTTGGACTAGCGCCCAGCACAGATACGCAGTATTTT. Its translation: CASSLGLAPSTDTQYF.

J is TRBJ2-7 and V is TRBV19; D may be TRBD1 or TRBD2 (6 bases each). Germline lookup yields CDR1 LNHDA and CDR2 SQIVND (reference sequence). The CDR3 length is 13 residues. The germline V and J ends were trimmed by 4 bases and 6 bases, with 13 bases remaining between them. The DNA of the CDR3 is TGTGCCAGTAGTAACCCACAGGGAGGCGAGCAGTACTTC. Amino acids: CASSNPQGGEQYF.